Below, one TCR beta chain is given with its context. Its antigen specificity is not known. The record has no base qualities; no much larger clone is one base away. The record originates from a study of OX40 agonist ivuxolimab in advanced cancers. Describing the broader study: Ivuxolimab was an agonistic, fully human IgG2 monoclonal antibody directed against OX40 (CD134), a costimulatory receptor. The paper reports the monotherapy dose-escalation portion (N of about 52 patients) of the phase I ivuxolimab trial. Partial responses were achieved by three dose-escalation patients, of whom one had hepatocellular carcinoma and two had cutaneous melanoma. Intravenous ivuxolimab was administered to patients every 2 weeks at six dose levels: 0.01, 0.1, 0.3, 1.5, 3 and 10 mg/kg. Peripheral TCRbeta sequencing aimed to test whether ivuxolimab altered TCR sequence diversity and caused clonal T-cell expansion. The dose-escalation cohort was 82.7% male with a mean age of about 54 years, ranging from 23 to 79. Prior anti-PD-1, anti-PD-L1 or anti-CTLA-4 therapy was permitted, and checkpoint inhibitors had been received by roughly 40% of dose-escalation patients. Of the roughly 52 dose-escalation patients, hepatocellular carcinoma was present in 19, melanoma in approximately 15, renal cell carcinoma in 9 and head and neck cancer in 9.

To sequence the TCRbeta CDR3 region, genomic DNA was isolated from the sorted cells. TCRbeta CDR3 regions were sequenced using the immunoSEQ Assay. The immuneACCESS repertoire file appears here via TCRdb, limited to in-frame rearrangements. These files lack a portion of the clones; in checked studies, under half of the deficit traces to unresolved V genes, and the cause of the others is not known. The sample table holds 90,000 to 100,000 clones, of which approximately 86% were seen once. The biggest ten clones account for 0.82% of the sample. CDR1 SGHTA and CDR2 FQGNSA were looked up in the germline V gene. V lost 4 bases and J lost 7 bases; the stretch between them is 17 bases long. The CDR3 measures 16 amino acids from cysteine to phenylalanine. Of all the DNA, just the CDR3 is kept, 48 bases in frame from base 1. Overall results and qualifications from the work: The antigen specificity of the clonally expanded peripheral T cells was not determined. Partial responders in the 0.1-3.0 mg/kg groups had among the lowest normalized peripheral clonal expansion, especially among CD8+ T cells. Low levels of normalized T-cell clonal expansion were also shown by some nonresponding patients. After ivuxolimab, CD8+ T cells had more expanded clones than CD4+ T cells on average. At doses of 0.1 to 3.0 mg/kg, clonal expansion of both CD4+ and CD8+ T cells in blood was seen between baseline and week 6.

The trial excluded patients who had a history of autoimmune disease or were on systemic immunosuppression. Peripheral blood for TCR sequencing was collected from all dose cohorts at baseline, on cycle 4 day 1, and on cycle 7 day 1. The samples were taken from a phase I, first-in-human, multicenter, open-label dose-escalation trial of ivuxolimab. The trial enrolled adults with locally advanced or metastatic head and neck squamous cell, hepatocellular, melanoma or renal cell carcinoma. CD4+ and CD8+ T cells were sorted separately from peripheral blood before TCR sequencing. The clonotype was recovered from an adult with an advanced solid tumor such as melanoma, head and neck, liver or kidney cancer. Material: CD4+ or CD8+ T cells sorted from blood, obtained in a trial of the OX40 agonist ivuxolimab. The chain uses TRBV7-2 and TRBJ1-6, and TRBD1 may be the D gene, going by 5 matching bases. This receptor has the CDR3 CASSSPGGVDNSPLHF. The nucleotide sequence is given as TGTGCCAGCAGCTCCCCCGGGGGGGTAGACAATTCACCCCTCCACTTT.